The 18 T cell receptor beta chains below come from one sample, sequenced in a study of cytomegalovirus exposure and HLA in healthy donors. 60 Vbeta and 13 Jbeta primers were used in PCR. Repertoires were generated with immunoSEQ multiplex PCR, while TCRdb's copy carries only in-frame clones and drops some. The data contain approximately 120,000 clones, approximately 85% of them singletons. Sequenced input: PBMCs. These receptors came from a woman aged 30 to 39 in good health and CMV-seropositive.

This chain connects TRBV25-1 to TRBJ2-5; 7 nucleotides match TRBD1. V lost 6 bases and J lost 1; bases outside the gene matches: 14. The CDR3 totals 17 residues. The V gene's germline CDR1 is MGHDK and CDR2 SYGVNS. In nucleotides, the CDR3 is TGTGCCAGCAGACCACTCTACCCGGACAGGCCCCAAGAGACCCAGTACTTC. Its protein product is CASRPLYPDRPQETQYF. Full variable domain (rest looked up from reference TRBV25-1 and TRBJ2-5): EADIYQTPRYLVIGTGKKITLECSQTMGHDKMYWYQQDPGMELHLIHYSYGVNSTEKGDLSSESTVSRIRTEHFPLTLESARPSHTSQYLCASRPLYPDRPQETQYFGPGTRLLVL.

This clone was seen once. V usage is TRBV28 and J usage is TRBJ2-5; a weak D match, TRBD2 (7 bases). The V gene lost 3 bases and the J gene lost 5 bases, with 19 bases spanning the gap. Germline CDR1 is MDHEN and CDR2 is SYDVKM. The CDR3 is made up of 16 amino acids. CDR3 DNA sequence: TGTGCCAGCAGTTTCGGGGGGCTAGCGCCCTCTGAGACCCAGTACTTC. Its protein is CASSFGGLAPSETQYF.

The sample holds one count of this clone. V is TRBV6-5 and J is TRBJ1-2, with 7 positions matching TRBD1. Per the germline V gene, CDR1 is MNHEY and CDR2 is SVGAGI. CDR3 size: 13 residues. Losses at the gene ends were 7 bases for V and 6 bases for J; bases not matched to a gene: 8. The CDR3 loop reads CASKGTGEDGYTF. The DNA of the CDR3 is TGTGCCAGCAAGGGAACAGGGGAAGATGGCTACACCTTC.

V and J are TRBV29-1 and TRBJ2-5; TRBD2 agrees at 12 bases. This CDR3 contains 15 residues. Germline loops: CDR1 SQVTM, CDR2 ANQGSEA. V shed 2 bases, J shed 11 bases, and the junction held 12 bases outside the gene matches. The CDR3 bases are TGCAGCGTTGAAAAGCTAGCGGGAGGGTTGGGGGAGCAGTACTTC. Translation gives CSVEKLAGGLGEQYF.

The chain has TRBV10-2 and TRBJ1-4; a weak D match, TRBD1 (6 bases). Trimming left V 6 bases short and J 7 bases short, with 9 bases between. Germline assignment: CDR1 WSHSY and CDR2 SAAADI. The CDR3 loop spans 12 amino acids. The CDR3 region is CASSRGGEKLFF. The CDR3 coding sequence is TGCGCCAGCAGCAGGGGCGGTGAAAAACTGTTTTTT.

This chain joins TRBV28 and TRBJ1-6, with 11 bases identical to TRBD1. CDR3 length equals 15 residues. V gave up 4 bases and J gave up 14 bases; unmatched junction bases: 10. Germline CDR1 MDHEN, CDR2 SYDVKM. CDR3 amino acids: CASSSPGQGVAALHF. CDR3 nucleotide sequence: TGTGCCAGCAGTTCTCCGGGACAGGGGGTTGCGGCCCTCCACTTT.

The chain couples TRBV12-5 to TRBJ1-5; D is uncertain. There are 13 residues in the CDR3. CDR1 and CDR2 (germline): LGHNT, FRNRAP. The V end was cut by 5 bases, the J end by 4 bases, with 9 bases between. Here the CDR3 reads CASGLGVNQPQHF. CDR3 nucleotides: TGTGCTAGTGGTCTAGGAGTTAATCAGCCCCAGCATTTT.

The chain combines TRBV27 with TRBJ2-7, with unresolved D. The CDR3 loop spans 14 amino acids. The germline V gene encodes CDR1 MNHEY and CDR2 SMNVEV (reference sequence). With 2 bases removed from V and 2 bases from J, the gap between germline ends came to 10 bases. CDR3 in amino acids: CASSLNRVPYEQYF. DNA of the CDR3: TGTGCCAGCAGTTTAAATCGGGTGCCCTACGAGCAGTACTTC.

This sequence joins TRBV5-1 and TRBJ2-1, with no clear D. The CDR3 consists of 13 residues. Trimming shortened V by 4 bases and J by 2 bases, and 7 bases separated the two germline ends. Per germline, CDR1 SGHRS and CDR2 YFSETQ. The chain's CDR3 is CASSRVPYNEQFF. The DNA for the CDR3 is TGCGCCAGCAGCCGGGTACCCTACAATGAGCAGTTCTTC.

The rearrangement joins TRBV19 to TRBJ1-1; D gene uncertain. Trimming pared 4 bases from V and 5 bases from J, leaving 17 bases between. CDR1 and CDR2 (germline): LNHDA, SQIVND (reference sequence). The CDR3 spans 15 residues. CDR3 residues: CASSTQSGGGTEAFF. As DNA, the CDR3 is TGTGCCAGTAGTACCCAAAGTGGAGGCGGGACTGAAGCTTTCTTT.

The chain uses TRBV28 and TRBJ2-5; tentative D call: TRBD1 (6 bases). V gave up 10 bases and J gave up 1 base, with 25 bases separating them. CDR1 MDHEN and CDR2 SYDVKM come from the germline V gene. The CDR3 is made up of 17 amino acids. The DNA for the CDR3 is TGTGCCACCGATTTTGGGGGTTTGGGCAGGGGCCAAGAGACCCAGTACTTC. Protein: CATDFGGLGRGQETQYF.

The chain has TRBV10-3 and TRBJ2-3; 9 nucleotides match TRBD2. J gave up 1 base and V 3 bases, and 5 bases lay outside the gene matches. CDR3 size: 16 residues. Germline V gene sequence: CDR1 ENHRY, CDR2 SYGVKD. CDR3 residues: CAISDLSGSGTDTQYF. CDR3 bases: TGTGCCATCAGTGACCTTAGCGGGAGCGGCACAGATACGCAGTATTTT.

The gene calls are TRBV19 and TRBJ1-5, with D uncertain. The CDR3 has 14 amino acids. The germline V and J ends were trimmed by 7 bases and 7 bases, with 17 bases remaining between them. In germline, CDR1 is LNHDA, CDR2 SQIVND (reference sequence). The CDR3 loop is CASTFERVGQPQHF. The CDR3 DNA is TGTGCCAGTACTTTCGAGAGGGTTGGGCAGCCCCAGCATTTT.

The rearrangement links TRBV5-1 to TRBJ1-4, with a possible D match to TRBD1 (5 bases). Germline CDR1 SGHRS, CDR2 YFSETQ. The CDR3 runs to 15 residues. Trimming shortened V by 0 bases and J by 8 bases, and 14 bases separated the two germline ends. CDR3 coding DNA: TGCGCCAGCAGCTTGGCCCCCCAGGGTGAGGAAAAACTGTTTTTT. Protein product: CASSLAPQGEEKLFF.

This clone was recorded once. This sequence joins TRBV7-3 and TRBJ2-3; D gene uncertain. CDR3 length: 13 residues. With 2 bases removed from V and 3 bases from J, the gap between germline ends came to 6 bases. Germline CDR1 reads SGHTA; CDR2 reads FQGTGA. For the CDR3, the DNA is TGTGCCAGCAGCTTATATTCGACAGATACGCAGTATTTT. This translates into CASSLYSTDTQYF.

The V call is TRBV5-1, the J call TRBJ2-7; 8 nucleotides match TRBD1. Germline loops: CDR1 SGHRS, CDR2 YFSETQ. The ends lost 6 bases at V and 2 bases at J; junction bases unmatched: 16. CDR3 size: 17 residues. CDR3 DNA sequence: TGCGCCAGCACCATGCTCACCGGCGGACAGGGAGCCTACGAGCAGTACTTC. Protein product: CASTMLTGGQGAYEQYF.

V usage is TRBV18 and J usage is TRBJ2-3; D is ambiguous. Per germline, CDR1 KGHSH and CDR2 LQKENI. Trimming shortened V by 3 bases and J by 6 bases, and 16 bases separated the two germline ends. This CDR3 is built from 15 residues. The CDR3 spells CASSPRTLEEDTQYF. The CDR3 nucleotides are TGTGCCAGCTCACCCCGCACCTTAGAGGAGGATACGCAGTATTTT. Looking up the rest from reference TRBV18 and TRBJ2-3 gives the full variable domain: NAGVMQNPRHLVRRRGQEARLRCSPMKGHSHVYWYRQLPEEGLKFMVYLQKENIIDESGMPKERFSAEFPKEGPSILRIQQVVRGDSAAYFCASSPRTLEEDTQYFGPGTRLTVL.

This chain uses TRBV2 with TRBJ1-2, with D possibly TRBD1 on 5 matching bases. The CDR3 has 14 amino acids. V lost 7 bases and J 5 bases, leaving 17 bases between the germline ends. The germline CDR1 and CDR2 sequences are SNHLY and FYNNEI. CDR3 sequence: CASMKEGTPYGYTF. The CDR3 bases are TGTGCCAGCATGAAGGAGGGGACCCCATATGGCTACACCTTC.